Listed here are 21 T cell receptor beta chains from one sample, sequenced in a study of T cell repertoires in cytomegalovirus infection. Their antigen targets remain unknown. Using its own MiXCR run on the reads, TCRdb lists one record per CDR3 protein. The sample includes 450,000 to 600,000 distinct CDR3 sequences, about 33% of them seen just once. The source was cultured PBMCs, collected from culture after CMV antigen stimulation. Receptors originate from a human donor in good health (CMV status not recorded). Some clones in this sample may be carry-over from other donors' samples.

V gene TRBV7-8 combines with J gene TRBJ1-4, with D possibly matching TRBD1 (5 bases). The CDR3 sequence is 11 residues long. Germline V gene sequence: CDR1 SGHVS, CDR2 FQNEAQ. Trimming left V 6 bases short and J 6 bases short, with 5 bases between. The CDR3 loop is CASRTDEKLFF. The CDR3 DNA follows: TGTGCCAGCAGGACAGATGAAAAACTGTTTTTT.

CDR3 DNA sequence: TGTGCCAGCAGTTTAACGGGACTCGGACAGACCTATGGCTACACCTTC. Translation gives CASSLTGLGQTYGYTF. This chain uses TRBV27 with TRBJ1-2, with D tentatively TRBD1 (6 bases). The V end lost 2 bases, the J end lost 4 bases, and 17 bases lay between the germline ends. Germline loops: CDR1 MNHEY, CDR2 SMNVEV (reference sequence). The CDR3 is 16 amino acids.

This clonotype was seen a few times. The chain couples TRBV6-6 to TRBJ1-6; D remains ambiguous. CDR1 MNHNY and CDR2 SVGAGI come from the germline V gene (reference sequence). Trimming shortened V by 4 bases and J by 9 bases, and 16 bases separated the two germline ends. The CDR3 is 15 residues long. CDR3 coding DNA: TGTGCCAGCAGTTTCCAAGTCGGTGAGGGTTCACCCCTCCACTTT. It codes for CASSFQVGEGSPLHF.

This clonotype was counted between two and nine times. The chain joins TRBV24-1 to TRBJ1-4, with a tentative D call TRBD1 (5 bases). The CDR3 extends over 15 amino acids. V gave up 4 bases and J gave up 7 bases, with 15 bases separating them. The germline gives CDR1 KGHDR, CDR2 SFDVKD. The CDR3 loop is CATSESTAPGEKLFF. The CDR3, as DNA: TGTGCCACCAGTGAATCGACAGCCCCGGGTGAAAAACTGTTTTTT.

CDR3 sequence (DNA): TGTGCCAGCAGTGAGACAGGGTCGCGGGGCTACACCTTC. Translated, it gives CASSETGSRGYTF. This chain joins TRBV2 and TRBJ1-2; 7 bases are shared with TRBD1. The CDR3 runs to 13 residues. V trimming: 3 bases; J trimming: 8 bases; junction bases outside the gene matches: 6. Germline assignment: CDR1 SNHLY and CDR2 FYNNEI.

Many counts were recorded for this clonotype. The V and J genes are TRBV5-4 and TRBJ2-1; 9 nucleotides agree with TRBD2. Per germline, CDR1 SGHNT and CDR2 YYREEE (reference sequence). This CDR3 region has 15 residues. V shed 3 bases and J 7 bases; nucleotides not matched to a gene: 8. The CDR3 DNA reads TGTGCCAGCAGCTCGCGGGCTAGCGGGAAAAATGAGCAGTTCTTC. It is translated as CASSSRASGKNEQFF.

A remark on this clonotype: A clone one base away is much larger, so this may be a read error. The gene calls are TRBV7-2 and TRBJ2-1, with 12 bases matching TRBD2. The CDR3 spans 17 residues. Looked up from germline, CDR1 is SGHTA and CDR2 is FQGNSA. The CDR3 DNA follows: TGTGCCAGCAGCTTAGTTGTCCTAGCGGGAGGGTTTCAGGAGCAGATCTTC. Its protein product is CASSLVVLAGGFQEQIF.

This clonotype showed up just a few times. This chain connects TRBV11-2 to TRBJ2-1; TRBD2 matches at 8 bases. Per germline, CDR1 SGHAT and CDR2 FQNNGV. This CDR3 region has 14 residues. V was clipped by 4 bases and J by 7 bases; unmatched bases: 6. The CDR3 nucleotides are TGTGCCAGCAGCTCCTGGAGCGGGAGAAATGAGCAGTTCTTC. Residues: CASSSWSGRNEQFF.

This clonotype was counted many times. The CDR3 sequence is CASSFGRSGEQFF. In nucleotides, the CDR3 is TGTGCCAGCAGCTTTGGTCGTTCGGGAGAGCAGTTCTTC. This rearrangement joins TRBV7-8 to TRBJ2-1; tentatively, D is TRBD2 (5 bases). This CDR3 is 13 amino acids long. Trimming took 3 bases from V and 10 from J, leaving 13 bases between them. Germline V gene data show CDR1 as SGHVS and CDR2 as FQNEAQ. The complete variable domain, with remaining parts taken from reference TRBV7-8 and TRBJ2-1, reads GAGVSQSPRYKVAKRGQDVALRCDPISGHVSLFWYQQALGQGPEFLTYFQNEAQLDKSGLPSDRFFAERPEGSVSTLKIQRTQQEDSAVYLCASSFGRSGEQFFGPGTRLTVL.

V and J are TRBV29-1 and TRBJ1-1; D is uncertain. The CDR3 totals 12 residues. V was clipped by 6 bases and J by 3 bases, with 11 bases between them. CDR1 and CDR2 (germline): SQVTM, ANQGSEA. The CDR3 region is CSVSPRDTEAFF. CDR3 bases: TGCAGCGTCTCGCCACGGGACACTGAAGCTTTCTTT.

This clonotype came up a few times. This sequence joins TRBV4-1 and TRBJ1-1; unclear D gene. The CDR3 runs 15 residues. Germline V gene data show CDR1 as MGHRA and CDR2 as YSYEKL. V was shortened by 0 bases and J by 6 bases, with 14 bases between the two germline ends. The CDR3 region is CASSQEGNLYSEAFF. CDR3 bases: TGCGCCAGCAGCCAAGAGGGGAACCTATATTCTGAAGCTTTCTTT.

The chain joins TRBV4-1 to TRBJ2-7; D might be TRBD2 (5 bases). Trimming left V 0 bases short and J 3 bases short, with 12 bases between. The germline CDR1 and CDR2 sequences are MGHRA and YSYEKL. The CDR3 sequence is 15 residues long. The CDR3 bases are TGCGCCAGCAGCCAAGACGAACGCGGGTTCTACGAGCAGTACTTC. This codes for CASSQDERGFYEQYF.

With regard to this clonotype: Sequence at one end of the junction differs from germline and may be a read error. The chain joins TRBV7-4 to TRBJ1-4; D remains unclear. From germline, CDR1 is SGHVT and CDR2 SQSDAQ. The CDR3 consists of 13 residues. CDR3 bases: TGTGCCAGCAGCGTGGGAGAAAATGAAAAACAGTTTTTT. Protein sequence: CASSVGENEKQFF.

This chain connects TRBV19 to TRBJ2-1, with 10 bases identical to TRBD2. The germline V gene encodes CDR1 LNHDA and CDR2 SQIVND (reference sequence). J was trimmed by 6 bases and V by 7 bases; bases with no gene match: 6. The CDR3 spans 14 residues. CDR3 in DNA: TGTGCCAGTACCCCGCTAGCGGGAGTCAATGAGCAGTTCTTC. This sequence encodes CASTPLAGVNEQFF.

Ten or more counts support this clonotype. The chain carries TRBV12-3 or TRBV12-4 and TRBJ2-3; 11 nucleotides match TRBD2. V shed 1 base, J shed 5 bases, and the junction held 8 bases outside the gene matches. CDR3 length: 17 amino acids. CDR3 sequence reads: CASSLVPGLAVEDTQYF. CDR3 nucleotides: TGTGCCAGCAGTTTAGTGCCGGGACTAGCGGTTGAAGATACGCAGTATTTT.

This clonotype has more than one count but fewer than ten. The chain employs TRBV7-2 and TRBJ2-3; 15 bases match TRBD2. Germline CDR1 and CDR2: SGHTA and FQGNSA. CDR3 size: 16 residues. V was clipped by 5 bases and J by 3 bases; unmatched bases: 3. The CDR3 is CASSTGTSGRTDTQYF. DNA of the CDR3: TGTGCCAGCAGCACAGGGACTAGCGGGAGGACAGATACGCAGTATTTT.

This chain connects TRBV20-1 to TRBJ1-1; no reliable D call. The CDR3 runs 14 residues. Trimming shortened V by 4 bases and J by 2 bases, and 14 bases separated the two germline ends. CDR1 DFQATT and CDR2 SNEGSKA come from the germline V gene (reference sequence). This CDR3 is CSATPLSVNTEAFF. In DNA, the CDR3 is TGCAGTGCTACACCCCTTAGCGTAAACACTGAAGCTTTCTTT.

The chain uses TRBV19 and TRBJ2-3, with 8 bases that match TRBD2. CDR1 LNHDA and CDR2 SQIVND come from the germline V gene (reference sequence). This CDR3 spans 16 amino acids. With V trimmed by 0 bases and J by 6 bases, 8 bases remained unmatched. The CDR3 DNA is TGTGCCAGTAGTATAGACGCGGGGGGCGCATACGATACGCAGTATTTT. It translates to CASSIDAGGAYDTQYF.

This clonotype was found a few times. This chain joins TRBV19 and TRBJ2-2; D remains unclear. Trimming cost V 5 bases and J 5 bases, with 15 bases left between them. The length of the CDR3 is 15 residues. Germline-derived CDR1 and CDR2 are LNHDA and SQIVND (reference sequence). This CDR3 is CASSSKGAMTGELFF. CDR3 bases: TGTGCCAGTAGTTCCAAAGGAGCGATGACCGGGGAGCTGTTTTTT. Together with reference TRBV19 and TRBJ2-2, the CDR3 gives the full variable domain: DGGITQSPKYLFRKEGQNVTLSCEQNLNHDAMYWYRQDPGQGLRLIYYSQIVNDFQKGDIAEGYSVSREKKESFPLTVTSAQKNPTAFYLCASSSKGAMTGELFFGEGSRLTVL.

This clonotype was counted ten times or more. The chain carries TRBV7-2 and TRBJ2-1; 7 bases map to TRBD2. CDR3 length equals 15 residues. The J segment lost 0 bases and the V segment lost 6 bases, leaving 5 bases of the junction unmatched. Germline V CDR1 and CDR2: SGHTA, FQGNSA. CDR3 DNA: TGTGCCAGCAGATCAGGACTAGGCTCCTACAATGAGCAGTTCTTC. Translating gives CASRSGLGSYNEQFF.

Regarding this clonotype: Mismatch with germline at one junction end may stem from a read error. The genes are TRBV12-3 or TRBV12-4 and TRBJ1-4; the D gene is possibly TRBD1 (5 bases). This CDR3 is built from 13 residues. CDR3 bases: TGTGCCAGCACCACACTCGGGCAGGGAAGGTATTTTTTC. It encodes CASTTLGQGRYFF.